The T cell receptor beta chain under discussion was sequenced for a study of T cells in Graves' hyperthyroidism and ophthalmopathy. What was amplified from RNA transcripts were TCR beta CDR3 regions. The HTBI primer set was used in a first-round RT-PCR of the TCR CDR3. TCRdb used MiXCR to reprocess the multiplex PCR reads, holding one entry per CDR3 protein. The data hold approximately 600,000 distinct CDR3 sequences, with approximately 15% observed a single time. From germline, CDR1 is SGHAT and CDR2 FQNNGV. CDR3 length: 17 amino acids. V lost 0 bases and J lost 1, with 13 bases in between. The sample was blood. V and J are TRBV11-2 and TRBJ2-1; D is unclear. This sequence was found in a woman aged 25 to 39 with Graves' hyperthyroidism that later progressed to Graves' ophthalmopathy. DNA for the CDR3: TGTGCCAGCAGCTTAGAAAGGCTTCGTGGGTCCTACAATGAGCAGTTCTTC. The encoded protein is CASSLERLRGSYNEQFF.